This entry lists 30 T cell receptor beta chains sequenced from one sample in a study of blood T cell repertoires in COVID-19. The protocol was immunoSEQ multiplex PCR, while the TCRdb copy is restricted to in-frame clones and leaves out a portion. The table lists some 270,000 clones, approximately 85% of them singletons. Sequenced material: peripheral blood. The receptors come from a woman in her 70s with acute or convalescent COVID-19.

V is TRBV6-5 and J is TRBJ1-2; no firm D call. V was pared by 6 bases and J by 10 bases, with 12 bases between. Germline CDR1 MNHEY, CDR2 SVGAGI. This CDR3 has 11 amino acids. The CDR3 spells CASRLSLDYTF. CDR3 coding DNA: TGTGCCAGCAGGTTAAGTTTAGACTACACCTTC.

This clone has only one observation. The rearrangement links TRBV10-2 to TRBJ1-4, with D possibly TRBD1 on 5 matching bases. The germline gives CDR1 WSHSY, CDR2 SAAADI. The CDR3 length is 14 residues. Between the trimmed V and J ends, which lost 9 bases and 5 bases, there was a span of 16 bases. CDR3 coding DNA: TGCGCCAGTACTTTGGGGGGGTCGAATGAAAAACTGTTTTTT. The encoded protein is CASTLGGSNEKLFF.

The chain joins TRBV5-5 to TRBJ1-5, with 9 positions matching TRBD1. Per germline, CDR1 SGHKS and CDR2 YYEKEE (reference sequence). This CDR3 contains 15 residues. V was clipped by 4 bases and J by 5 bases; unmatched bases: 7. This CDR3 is CASSRRTGVDQPQHF. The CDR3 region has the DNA TGTGCCAGCAGCCGTCGGACAGGGGTAGATCAGCCCCAGCATTTT.

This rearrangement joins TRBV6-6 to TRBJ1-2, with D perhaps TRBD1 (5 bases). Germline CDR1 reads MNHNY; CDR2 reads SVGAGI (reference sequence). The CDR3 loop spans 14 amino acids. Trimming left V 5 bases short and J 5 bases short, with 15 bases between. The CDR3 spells CASSRDQGEYGYTF. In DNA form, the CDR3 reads TGTGCCAGCAGTCGAGATCAGGGTGAATATGGCTACACCTTC.

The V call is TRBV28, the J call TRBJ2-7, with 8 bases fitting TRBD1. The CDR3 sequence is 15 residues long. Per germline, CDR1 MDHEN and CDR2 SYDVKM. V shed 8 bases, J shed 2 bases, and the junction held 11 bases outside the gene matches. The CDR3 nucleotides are TGTGCCAGCGGGACGGCAGGGGGCAGGACCTACGAGCAGTACTTC. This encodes CASGTAGGRTYEQYF.

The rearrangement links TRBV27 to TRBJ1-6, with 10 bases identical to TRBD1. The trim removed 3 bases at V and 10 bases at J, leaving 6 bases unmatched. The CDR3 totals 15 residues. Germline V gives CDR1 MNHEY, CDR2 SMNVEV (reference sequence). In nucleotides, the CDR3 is TGTGCCAGCAGTTTCTCCGACAGGGGGCAATCACCCCTCCACTTT. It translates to CASSFSDRGQSPLHF.

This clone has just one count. The CDR3 DNA is TGCGCCAGCATATACAGGGGCTACACCTTC. Residues: CASIYRGYTF. V gene TRBV23-1 combines with J gene TRBJ1-2; D might be TRBD1 (5 bases). TRBV23-1 is an open reading frame whose function is uncertain. CDR3 length: 10 residues. V shed 7 bases and J shed 8 bases, with 8 bases lying between them.

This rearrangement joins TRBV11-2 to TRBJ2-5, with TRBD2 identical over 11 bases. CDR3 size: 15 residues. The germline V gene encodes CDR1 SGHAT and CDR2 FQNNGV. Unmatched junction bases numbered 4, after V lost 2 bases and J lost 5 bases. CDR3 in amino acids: CASSLSPSGGETQYF. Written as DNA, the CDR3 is TGTGCCAGCAGCTTAAGTCCTAGCGGGGGGGAGACCCAGTACTTC.

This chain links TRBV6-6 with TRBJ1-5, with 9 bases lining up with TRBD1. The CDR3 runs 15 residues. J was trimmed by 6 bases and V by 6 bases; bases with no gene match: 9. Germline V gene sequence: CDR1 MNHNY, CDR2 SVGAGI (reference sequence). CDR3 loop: CASRARDRVPQPQHF. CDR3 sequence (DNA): TGTGCCAGCAGAGCCCGGGACAGGGTCCCTCAGCCCCAGCATTTT.

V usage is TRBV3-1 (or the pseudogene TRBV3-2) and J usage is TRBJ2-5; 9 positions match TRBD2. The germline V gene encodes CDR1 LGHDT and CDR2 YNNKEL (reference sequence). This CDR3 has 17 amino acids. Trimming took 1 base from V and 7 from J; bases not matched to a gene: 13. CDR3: CASSQGKDRGGAATQYF. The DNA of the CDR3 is TGTGCCAGCAGCCAAGGGAAGGATCGCGGGGGGGCCGCGACCCAGTACTTC.

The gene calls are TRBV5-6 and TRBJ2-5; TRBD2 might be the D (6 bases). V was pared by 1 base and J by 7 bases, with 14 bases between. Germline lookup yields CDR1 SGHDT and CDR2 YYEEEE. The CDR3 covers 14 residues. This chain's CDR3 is CASSLHALGGTQYF. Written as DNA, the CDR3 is TGTGCCAGCAGCTTGCACGCCCTGGGGGGGACCCAGTACTTC.

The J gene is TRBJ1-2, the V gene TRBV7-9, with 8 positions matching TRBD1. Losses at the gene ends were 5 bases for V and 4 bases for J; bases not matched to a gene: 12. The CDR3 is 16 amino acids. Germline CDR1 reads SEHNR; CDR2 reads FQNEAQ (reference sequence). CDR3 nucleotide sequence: TGTGCCAGCAGCCGCGGGGGCCAGGGGGCCTTCTATGGCTACACCTTC. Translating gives CASSRGGQGAFYGYTF.

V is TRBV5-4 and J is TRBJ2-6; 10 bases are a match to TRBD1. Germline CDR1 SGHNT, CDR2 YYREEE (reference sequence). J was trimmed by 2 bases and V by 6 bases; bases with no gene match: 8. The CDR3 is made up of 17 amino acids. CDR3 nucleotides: TGTGCCAGCACACCGGGACAGGGGAGGCCTGGGGCCAACGTCCTGACTTTC. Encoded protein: CASTPGQGRPGANVLTF.

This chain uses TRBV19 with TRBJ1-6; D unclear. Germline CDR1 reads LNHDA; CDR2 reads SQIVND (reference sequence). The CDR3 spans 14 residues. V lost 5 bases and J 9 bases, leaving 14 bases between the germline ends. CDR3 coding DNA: TGTGCCAGTAGTGTACGGGGTAGGGTTTCACCCCTCCACTTT. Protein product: CASSVRGRVSPLHF.

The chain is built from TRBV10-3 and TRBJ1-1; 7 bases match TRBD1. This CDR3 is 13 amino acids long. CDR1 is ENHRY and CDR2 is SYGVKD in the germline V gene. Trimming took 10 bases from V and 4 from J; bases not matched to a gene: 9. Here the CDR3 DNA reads TGTGCCACGACAGGGAAAGGGGGCACTGAAGCTTTCTTT. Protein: CATTGKGGTEAFF.

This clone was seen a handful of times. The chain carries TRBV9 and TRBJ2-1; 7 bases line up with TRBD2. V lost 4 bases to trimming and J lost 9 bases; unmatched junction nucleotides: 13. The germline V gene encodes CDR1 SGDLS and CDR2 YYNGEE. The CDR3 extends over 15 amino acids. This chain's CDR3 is CASSRRGMMDREQFF. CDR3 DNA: TGTGCCAGCAGCCGGCGGGGGATGATGGACCGTGAGCAGTTCTTC.

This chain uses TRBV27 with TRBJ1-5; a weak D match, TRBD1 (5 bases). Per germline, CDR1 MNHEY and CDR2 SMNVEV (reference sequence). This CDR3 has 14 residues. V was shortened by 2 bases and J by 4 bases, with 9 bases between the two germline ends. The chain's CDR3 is CASSLGGSNQPQHF. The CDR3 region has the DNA TGTGCCAGCAGTTTAGGGGGGAGTAATCAGCCCCAGCATTTT.

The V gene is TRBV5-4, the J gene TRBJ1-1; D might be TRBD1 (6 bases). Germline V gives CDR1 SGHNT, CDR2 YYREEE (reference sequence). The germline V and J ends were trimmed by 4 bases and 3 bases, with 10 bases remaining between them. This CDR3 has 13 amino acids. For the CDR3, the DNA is TGTGCCAGCAGCGCCCCAGGGGACACTGAAGCTTTCTTT. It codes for CASSAPGDTEAFF. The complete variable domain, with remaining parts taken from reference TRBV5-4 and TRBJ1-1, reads ETGVTQSPTHLIKTRGQQVTLRCSSQSGHNTVSWYQQALGQGPQFIFQYYREEENGRGNFPPRFSGLQFPNYSSELNVNALELDDSALYLCASSAPGDTEAFFGQGTRLTVV.

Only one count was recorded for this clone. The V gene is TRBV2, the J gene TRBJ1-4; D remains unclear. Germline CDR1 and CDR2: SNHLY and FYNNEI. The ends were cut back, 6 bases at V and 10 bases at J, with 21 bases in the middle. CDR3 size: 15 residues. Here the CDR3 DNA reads TGTGCCAGCAGAGATGCGGGGTCCCGGGTAGGAAAACTGTTTTTT. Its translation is CASRDAGSRVGKLFF.

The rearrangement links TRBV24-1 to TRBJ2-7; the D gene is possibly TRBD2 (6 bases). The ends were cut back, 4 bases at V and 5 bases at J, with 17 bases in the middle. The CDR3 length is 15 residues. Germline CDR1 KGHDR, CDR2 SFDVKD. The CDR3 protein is CATSDPAGPGDEQYF. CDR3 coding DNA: TGTGCCACCAGTGACCCCGCGGGGCCTGGGGACGAGCAGTACTTC.

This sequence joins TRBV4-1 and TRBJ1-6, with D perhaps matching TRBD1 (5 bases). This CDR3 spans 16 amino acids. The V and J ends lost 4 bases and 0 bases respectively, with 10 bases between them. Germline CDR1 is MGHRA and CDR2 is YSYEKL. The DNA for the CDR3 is TGCGCCAGCAGCCCAGACGACAGCTCCTATAATTCACCCCTCCACTTT. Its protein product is CASSPDDSSYNSPLHF.

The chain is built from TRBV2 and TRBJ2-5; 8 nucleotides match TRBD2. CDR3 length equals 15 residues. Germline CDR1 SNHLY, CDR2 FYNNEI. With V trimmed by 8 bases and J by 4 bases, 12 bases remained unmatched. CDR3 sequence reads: CASGVGLAGRETQYF. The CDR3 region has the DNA TGTGCCAGCGGGGTTGGGCTAGCGGGCAGAGAGACCCAGTACTTC.

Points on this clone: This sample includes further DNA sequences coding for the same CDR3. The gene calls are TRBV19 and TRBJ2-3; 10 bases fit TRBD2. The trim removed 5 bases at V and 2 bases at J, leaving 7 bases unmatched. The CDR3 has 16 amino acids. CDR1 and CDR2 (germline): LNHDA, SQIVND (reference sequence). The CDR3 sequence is CASSSRLAGSTDTQYF. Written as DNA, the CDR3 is TGTGCCAGTAGTTCTCGACTAGCGGGCTCCACAGATACGCAGTATTTT.

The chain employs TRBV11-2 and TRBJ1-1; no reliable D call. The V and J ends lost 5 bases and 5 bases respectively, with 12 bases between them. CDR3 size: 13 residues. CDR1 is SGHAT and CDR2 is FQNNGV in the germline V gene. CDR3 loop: CASSGLLGTEAFF. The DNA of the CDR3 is TGTGCCAGCAGCGGACTCCTTGGGACTGAAGCTTTCTTT.

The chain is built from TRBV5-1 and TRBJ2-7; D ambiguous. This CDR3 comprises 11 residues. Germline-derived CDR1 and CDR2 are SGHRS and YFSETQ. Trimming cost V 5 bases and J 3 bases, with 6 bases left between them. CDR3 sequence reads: CASSVDYEQYF. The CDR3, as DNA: TGCGCCAGCAGTGTAGACTACGAGCAGTACTTC.

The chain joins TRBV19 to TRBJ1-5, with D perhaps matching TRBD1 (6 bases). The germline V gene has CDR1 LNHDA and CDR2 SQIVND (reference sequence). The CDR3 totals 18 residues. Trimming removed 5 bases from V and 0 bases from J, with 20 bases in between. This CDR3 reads CASSPRKTGFYSNQPQHF. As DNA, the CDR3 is TGTGCCAGTAGTCCGCGGAAAACAGGGTTTTATAGCAATCAGCCCCAGCATTTT.

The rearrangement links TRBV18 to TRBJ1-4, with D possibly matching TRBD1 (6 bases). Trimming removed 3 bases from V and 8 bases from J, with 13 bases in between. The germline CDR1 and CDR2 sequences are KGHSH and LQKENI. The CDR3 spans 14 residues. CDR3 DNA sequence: TGTGCCAGCTCACCCCAGGGGAAGGGCGAAAAACTGTTTTTT. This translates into CASSPQGKGEKLFF.

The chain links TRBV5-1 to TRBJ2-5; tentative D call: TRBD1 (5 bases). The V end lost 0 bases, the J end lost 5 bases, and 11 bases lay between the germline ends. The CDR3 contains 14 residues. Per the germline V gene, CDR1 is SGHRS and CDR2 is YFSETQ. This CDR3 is CASSLARDGETQYF. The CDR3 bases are TGCGCCAGCAGCTTGGCCAGGGATGGGGAGACCCAGTACTTC.

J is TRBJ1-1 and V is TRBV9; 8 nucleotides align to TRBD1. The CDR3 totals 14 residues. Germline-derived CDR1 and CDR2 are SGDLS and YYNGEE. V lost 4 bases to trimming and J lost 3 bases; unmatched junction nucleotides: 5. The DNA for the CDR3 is TGTGCCAGCAGCACCGGACAGGGTTACACTGAAGCTTTCTTT. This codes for CASSTGQGYTEAFF.

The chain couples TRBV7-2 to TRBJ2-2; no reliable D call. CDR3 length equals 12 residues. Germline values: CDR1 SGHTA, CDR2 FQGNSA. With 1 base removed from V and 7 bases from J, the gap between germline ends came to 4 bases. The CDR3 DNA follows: TGTGCCAGCAGCTTAGTCGTCGGGGAGCTGTTTTTT. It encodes CASSLVVGELFF.